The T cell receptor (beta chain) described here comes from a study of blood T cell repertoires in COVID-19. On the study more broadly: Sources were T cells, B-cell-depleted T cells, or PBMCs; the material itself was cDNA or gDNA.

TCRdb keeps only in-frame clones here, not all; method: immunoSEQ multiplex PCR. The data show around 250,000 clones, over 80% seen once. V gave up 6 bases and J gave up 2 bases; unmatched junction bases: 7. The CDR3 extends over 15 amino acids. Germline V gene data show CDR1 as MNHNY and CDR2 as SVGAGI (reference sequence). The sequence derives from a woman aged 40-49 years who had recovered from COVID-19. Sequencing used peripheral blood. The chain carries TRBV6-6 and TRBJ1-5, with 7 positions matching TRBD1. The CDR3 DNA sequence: TGTGCCAGCAGCACCCAGGGGGGCCGCAATCAGCCCCAGCATTTT. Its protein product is CASSTQGGRNQPQHF.